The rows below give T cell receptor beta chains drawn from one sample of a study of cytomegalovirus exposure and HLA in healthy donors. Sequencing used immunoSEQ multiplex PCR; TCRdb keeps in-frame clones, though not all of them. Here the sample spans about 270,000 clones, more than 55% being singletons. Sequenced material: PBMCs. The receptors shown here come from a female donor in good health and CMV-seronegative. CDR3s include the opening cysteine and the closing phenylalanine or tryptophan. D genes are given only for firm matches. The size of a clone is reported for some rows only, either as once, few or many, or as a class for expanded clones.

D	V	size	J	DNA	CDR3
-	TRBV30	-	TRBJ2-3	TGTGCCTGGAGCCTAGAGGCCGGAAATACGCAGTATTTT	CAWSLEAGNTQYF
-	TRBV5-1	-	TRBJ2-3	TGCGCCAGCAGCTTGGCTGCGGGACCGACAGATACGCAGTATTTT	CASSLAAGPTDTQYF
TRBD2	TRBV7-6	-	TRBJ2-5	TGTGCCAGCAGCTCCACTCAGGCGGGAGTCCAAGAGACCCAGTACTTC	CASSSTQAGVQETQYF
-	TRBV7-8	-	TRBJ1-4	TGTGCCAGCAGCTTAGCGGAACGGACAGAGGTGGAAAAACTGTTTTTT	CASSLAERTEVEKLFF
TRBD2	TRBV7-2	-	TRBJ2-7	TGTGCCAGCAGCGACCGGACTAGCGGTTCCTACGAGCAGTACTTC	CASSDRTSGSYEQYF
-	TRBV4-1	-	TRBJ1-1	TGCGCCAGCAGCCAAGGTCGCGAGAACACTGAAGCTTTCTTT	CASSQGRENTEAFF
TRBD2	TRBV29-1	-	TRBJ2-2	TGCAGCGTGAAGACTAGCGGAAACACCGGGGAGCTGTTTTTT	CSVKTSGNTGELFF
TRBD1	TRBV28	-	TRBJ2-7	TGTGCCAGCAGTGACCGGGACAGGGTCTACGAGCAGTACTTC	CASSDRDRVYEQYF
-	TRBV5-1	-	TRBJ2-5	TGCGCCAGCAGCTTGGGGGGGACTCGGCAAGAGACCCAGTACTTC	CASSLGGTRQETQYF
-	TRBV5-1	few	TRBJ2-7	TGCGCCAGCAGCTTGGGGGCAGCGGCCGGTTCCTACGAGCAGTACTTC	CASSLGAAAGSYEQYF
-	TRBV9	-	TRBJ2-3	TGTGCCAGCAGCGGACTAACAGGGAGCACAGATACGCAGTATTTT	CASSGLTGSTDTQYF
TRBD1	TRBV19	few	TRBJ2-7	TGTGCCAGTAGTGCCTACCATGGACAGGGGCTCTACGAGCAGTACTTC	CASSAYHGQGLYEQYF
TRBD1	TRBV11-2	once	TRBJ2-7	TGTGCCAGCAGCTTAGAAGGGGGCGCCTACGAGCAGTACTTC	CASSLEGGAYEQYF
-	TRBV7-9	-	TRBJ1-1	TGTTCCAGCACCTCGCCTCTTGACCTCAGGGAAAACCTCGGTAGAGCTTTCTTT	CSSTSPLDLRENLGRAFF
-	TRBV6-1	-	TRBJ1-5	TGTGCCAGCAGTGGAGGTCAGCCCCAGCATTTT	CASSGGQPQHF
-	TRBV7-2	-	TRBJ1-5	TGTGCCAGCAGCTCCACCAGGGATCAGCCCCAGCATTTT	CASSSTRDQPQHF
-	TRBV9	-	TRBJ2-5	TGTGCCAGCAGCGTAGGTACAAAATCACAAGAGACCCAGTACTTC	CASSVGTKSQETQYF
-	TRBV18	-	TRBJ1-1	TGTGCCAGCTCACCAGAGCAGGGGATGAACACTGAAGCTTTCTTT	CASSPEQGMNTEAFF
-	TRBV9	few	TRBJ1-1	TGTGCCGGCAGCGTAGATGGCGGGAACACTGAAGCTTTCTTT	CAGSVDGGNTEAFF
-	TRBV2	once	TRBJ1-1	TGTGCCACGACAGGGAACACTGAAGCTTTCTTT	CATTGNTEAFF
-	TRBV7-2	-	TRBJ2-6	TGTGCCAGCAGCTTAGAAGTCTCGGGTGGTGCCAACGTCCTGACTTTC	CASSLEVSGGANVLTF
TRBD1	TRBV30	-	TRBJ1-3	TGTGCCTGTGACAGGGAATCTGGAAACACCATATATTTT	CACDRESGNTIYF
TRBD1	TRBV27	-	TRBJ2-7	TGTGCCAGCAGTTCACCGGGACAGGGATCCTACGAGCAGTACTTC	CASSSPGQGSYEQYF
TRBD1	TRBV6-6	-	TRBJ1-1	TGTGCCAGCAGATGGACAGGGGTGAACACTGAAGCTTTCTTT	CASRWTGVNTEAFF
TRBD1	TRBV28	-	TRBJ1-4	TGTGCCAGCAGTCCCCCCGGGACAGGGGTGAAAAAACTGTTTTTT	CASSPPGTGVKKLFF
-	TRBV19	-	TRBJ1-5	TGTGCCAGTCGGGAGCCTTATAGCAATCAGCCCCAGCATTTT	CASREPYSNQPQHF
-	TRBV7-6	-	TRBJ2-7	TGTGCCAGCAGCTTAGGCCAGACAGCTACCTACGAGCAGTACTTC	CASSLGQTATYEQYF
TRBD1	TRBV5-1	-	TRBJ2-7	TGCGCCAGCAGCGCGCTACAGGGGGAAAATCTCGAGCAGTACTTC	CASSALQGENLEQYF
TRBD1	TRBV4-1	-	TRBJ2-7	TGCGCCAGCAGCCAAGGGACAGGGGCGCCCAACGAGCAGTACTTC	CASSQGTGAPNEQYF
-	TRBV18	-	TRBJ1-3	TGTGCCAGCTCGGACAGCCGAAACACCATATATTTT	CASSDSRNTIYF
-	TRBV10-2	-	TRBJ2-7	TGCGCCAGCAGTGATCGGGTCGAGCAGTACTTC	CASSDRVEQYF
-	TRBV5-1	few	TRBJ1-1	TGCGCCAGCAGCTTGCTCGGTGCGAACACTGAAGCTTTCTTT	CASSLLGANTEAFF
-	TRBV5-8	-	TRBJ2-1	TGTGCCAGCAGCTTGGGGACAACCTACAATGAGCAGTTCTTC	CASSLGTTYNEQFF
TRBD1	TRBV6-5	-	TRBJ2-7	TGTGCCAGCAGTTACTCAACCGGGACAGGGCCTTACGAGCAGTACTTC	CASSYSTGTGPYEQYF
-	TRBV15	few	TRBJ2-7	TGTGCCACCAGCAGCTGGGCGCAGATGGAGGGCCTATCCTACGAGCAGTACTTC	CATSSWAQMEGLSYEQYF
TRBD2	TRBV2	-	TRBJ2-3	TGTGCCAGCAATGGACTAGCGGGAGTTGCGGCGCAGTATTTT	CASNGLAGVAAQYF
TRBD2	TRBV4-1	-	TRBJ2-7	TGCGCCAGCAGCCCCGTCTGGTTCAATCTAGTAAAGCGGGGCCTCTCCTACGAGCAGTACTTC	CASSPVWFNLVKRGLSYEQYF
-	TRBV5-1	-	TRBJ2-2	TGCGCCAGCAGCTTGGGAGTTAAAAGGGGCACCGGGGAGCTGTTTTTT	CASSLGVKRGTGELFF
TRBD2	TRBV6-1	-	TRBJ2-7	TGTGCCAGCAGTCTAGCGGGCCCCTCCTACGAGCAGTACTTC	CASSLAGPSYEQYF
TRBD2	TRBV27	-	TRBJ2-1	TGTGCCAGCAGTTTGTCCTTAGCGGGAGAGCGGTACAATGAGCAGTTCTTC	CASSLSLAGERYNEQFF
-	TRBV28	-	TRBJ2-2	TGTGCCAGCAGTTTTTCGCGGATCGCGAACACCGGGGAGCTGTTTTTT	CASSFSRIANTGELFF
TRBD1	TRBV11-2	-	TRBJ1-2	TGTGCCAGCAGCCCGGGACAGTTCTATGGCTACACCTTC	CASSPGQFYGYTF
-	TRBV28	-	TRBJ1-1	TGTGCCAGCAGTCCCAGTTCGGGGAACACTGAAGCTTTCTTT	CASSPSSGNTEAFF
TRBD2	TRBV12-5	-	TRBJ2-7	TGTGCTAGTGGTTTGGTCGTAGCGGGAGTAGGCGGCGAGCAGTACTTC	CASGLVVAGVGGEQYF
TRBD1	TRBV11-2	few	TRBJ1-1	TGTGCCAGCAGCTTAGACCCCCGGACAGGGGGCTCTACTGAAGCTTTCTTT	CASSLDPRTGGSTEAFF
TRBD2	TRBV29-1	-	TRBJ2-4	TGCAGCGGTGGAATAGCGGGAGGAACCAAAAACATTCAGTACTTC	CSGGIAGGTKNIQYF
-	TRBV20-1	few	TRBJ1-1	TGCAGTGCTCCAGAGGGCACTGAAGCTTTCTTT	CSAPEGTEAFF
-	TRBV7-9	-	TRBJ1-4	TGTGCCAGCAGCCCACCCGGCGGACTAGAAAAACTGTTTTTT	CASSPPGGLEKLFF
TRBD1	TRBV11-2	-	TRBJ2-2	TGTGCCAGCAGCCAACAGGGGGCATATACCGGGGAGCTGTTTTTT	CASSQQGAYTGELFF
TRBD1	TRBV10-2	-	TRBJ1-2	TGCGCCAGCAGTGAGGCACCCGGGACAGGGTCGTATGGCTACACCTTC	CASSEAPGTGSYGYTF
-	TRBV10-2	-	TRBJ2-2	TGCGCCAGCAGCGGGCATGTAGGGGACACCGGGGAGCTGTTTTTT	CASSGHVGDTGELFF
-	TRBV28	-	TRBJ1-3	TGTGCCAGCAGTTTACGGGGGTCGGGAAACACCATATATTTT	CASSLRGSGNTIYF
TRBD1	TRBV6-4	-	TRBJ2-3	TGTGCCAGCAGCGCCGGGACAGCTAGCACAGATACGCAGTATTTT	CASSAGTASTDTQYF
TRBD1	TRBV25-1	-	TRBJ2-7	TGTGCCAGCAGTGCCCCGGGACAGGGGAATGACGAGCAGTACTTC	CASSAPGQGNDEQYF